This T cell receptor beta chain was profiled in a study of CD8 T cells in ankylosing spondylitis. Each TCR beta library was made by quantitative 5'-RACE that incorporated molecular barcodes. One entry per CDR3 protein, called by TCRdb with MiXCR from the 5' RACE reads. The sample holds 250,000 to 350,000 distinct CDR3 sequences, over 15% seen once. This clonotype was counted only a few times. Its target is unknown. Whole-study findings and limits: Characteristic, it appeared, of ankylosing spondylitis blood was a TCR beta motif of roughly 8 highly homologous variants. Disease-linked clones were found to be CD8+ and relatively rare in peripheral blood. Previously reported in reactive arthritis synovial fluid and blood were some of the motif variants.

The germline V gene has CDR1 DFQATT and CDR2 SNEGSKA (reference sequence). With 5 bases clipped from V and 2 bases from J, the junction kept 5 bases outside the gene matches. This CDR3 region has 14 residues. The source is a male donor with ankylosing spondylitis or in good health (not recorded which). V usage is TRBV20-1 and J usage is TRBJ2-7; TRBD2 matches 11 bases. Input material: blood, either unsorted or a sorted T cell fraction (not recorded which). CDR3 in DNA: TGCAGTGCTCGCACTAGCGGGAGCGCCTACGAGCAGTACGTC. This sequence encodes CSARTSGSAYEQYV.